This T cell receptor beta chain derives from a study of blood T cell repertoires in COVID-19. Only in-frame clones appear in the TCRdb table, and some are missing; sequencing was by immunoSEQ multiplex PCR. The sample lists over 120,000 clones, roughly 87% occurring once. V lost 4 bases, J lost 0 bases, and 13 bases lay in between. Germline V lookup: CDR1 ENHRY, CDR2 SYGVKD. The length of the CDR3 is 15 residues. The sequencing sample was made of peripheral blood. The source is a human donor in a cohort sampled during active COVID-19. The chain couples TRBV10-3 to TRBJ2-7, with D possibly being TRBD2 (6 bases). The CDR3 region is CAISASSEGSYEQYF. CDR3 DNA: TGTGCCATCAGTGCAAGTTCGGAGGGCTCCTACGAGCAGTACTTC.